This T cell receptor (beta chain) emerged from a study of blood T cell repertoires in COVID-19. The wider study: The samples span acute and convalescent COVID-19 from the United States, Italy and Spain. The cDNA or gDNA used as material had been derived from T cells, B-cell-depleted T cells, or PBMCs.

In its sample, this clone was seen once. During active infection, Seattle patients enrolled and were then monitored through disease. In the source study's methods: Estimation of nucleated cell counts relied on the amplification of reference gene primers. Only in-frame clones appear in the TCRdb table, and some are missing; sequencing was by immunoSEQ multiplex PCR. The V and J calls and clone size were taken over from that table, and D and trimming were inferred from the DNA. Here the sample spans fewer than 250,000 clones, around 84% being singletons. The material sequenced was peripheral blood. This receptor was identified in a woman aged 80 or over with COVID-19, enrolled during active disease.

The CDR3 nucleotides are TGTGCCAGCAGCGGACAGGCCATAGAAGCTTTCTTT. Protein: CASSGQAIEAFF. The chain couples TRBV6-5 to TRBJ1-1, with TRBD1 matching 7 bases. V shed 6 bases, J shed 8 bases, and the junction held 6 bases outside the gene matches. In germline, CDR1 is MNHEY, CDR2 SVGAGI. The CDR3 totals 12 residues.